The clone carrying this T cell receptor beta chain was observed at least ten times. As yet, its antigen is unknown. TCRdb keeps only in-frame clones here, not all; method: immunoSEQ multiplex PCR. Singletons are absent from the sample, which has 40,000 to 45,000 clones. Germline V gene sequence: CDR1 SGHNT, CDR2 YYREEE (reference sequence). The CDR3 runs 15 residues. J was trimmed by 0 bases and V by 1 base; bases with no gene match: 1. The sample originates from a study of T cells after posttransplantation cyclophosphamide. Study outcomes and limitations: After PTCy, TRB diversity resembled that of CNI/methotrexate controls. Blood and skin or GI T cell repertoires showed limited TRB overlap. Donor CD8+ memory clones often dominated recipient blood repertoires at later times.

The chain employs TRBV5-4 and TRBJ2-3, with 8 nucleotides matching TRBD2. Sequenced: PBMCs. The TCR was taken from a man between 35 and 55 years old in good health, CMV-negative, and a related stem cell transplant donor. CDR3 coding DNA: TGTGCCAGCAGCTTGCGGGGGGGGAGCACAGATACGCAGTATTTT. This sequence encodes CASSLRGGSTDTQYF.